These 16 T cell receptor beta chains were sequenced from one sample in a study of OX40 agonist ivuxolimab in advanced cancers. Generated by immunoSEQ multiplex PCR, the TCRdb table keeps only in-frame clones and is missing some. The sample contains about 90,000 clones, about 90% of which appear only once. Here the sequenced sample was CD4+ or CD8+ T cells sorted from blood, taken in a trial of the OX40 agonist ivuxolimab. The receptors were sampled from an adult with an advanced solid tumor such as melanoma, head and neck, liver or kidney cancer.

The rearrangement links TRBV7-3 to TRBJ2-3, with 10 bases lining up with TRBD2. Germline values: CDR1 SGHTA, CDR2 FQGTGA. There are 15 residues in the CDR3. With 3 bases clipped from V and 6 bases from J, the junction kept 6 bases outside the gene matches. CDR3 region: CASSFSGRMGDTQYF. CDR3 coding DNA: TGTGCCAGCAGCTTTAGCGGGAGGATGGGGGATACGCAGTATTTT.

The chain carries TRBV18 and TRBJ2-7; the D gene is possibly TRBD2 (6 bases). CDR1 is KGHSH and CDR2 is LQKENI in the germline V gene. The ends were cut back, 0 bases at V and 3 bases at J, with 9 bases in the middle. The CDR3 is made up of 14 amino acids. Here the CDR3 reads CASSPPSGNYEQYF. In DNA form, the CDR3 reads TGTGCCAGCTCACCACCTAGCGGAAACTACGAGCAGTACTTC.

J is TRBJ2-2 and V is TRBV4-1; maybe TRBD2 (5 bases). The V gene lost 4 bases and the J gene lost 8 bases, with 14 bases spanning the gap. The CDR3 extends over 14 amino acids. Germline V CDR1 and CDR2: MGHRA, YSYEKL. The CDR3 protein is CASSRGSVSGELFF. The CDR3 bases are TGCGCCAGCAGCCGAGGGTCCGTAAGTGGGGAGCTGTTTTTT.

The genes are TRBV7-9 and TRBJ2-5; 8 nucleotides agree with TRBD2. The closer fit of TRBJ2-7 to the DNA end suggests the J call may be wrong. CDR1 is SEHNR, CDR2 FQNEAQ, per germline (reference sequence). The CDR3 contains 13 residues. CDR3 region: CASSQTSGHEQYF. The CDR3 region has the DNA TGTGCCAGCAGCCAAACTAGCGGCCACGAGCAGTACTTC.

The chain uses TRBV28 and TRBJ2-7; 10 positions match TRBD2. CDR3 length: 13 residues. The germline V gene has CDR1 MDHEN and CDR2 SYDVKM. The ends lost 7 bases at V and 3 bases at J; junction bases unmatched: 3. CDR3 bases: TGTGCCAGCACCGAGCGGGAGGGCTACGAGCAGTACTTC. Its protein product is CASTEREGYEQYF.

V is TRBV19 and J is TRBJ2-3, with D maybe TRBD2 (6 bases). This CDR3 is built from 15 residues. Trimming pared 7 bases from V and 4 bases from J, leaving 18 bases between. Germline CDR1 is LNHDA and CDR2 is SQIVND (reference sequence). The CDR3 nucleotides read TGTGCCAGTACCCGGGCGGGGAGCACATCAGATACGCAGTATTTT. Amino acid sequence: CASTRAGSTSDTQYF. The full variable domain, in which reference TRBV19 and TRBJ2-3 provide the parts outside the CDR3, is DGGITQSPKYLFRKEGQNVTLSCEQNLNHDAMYWYRQDPGQGLRLIYYSQIVNDFQKGDIAEGYSVSREKKESFPLTVTSAQKNPTAFYLCASTRAGSTSDTQYFGPGTRLTVL.

This clone came up once. V is TRBV2 and J is TRBJ2-3; 7 bases are a match to TRBD1. This CDR3 comprises 17 residues. Germline values: CDR1 SNHLY, CDR2 FYNNEI. J was trimmed by 4 bases and V by 0 bases; bases with no gene match: 10. The CDR3 region has the DNA TGTGCCAGCAGTGAAGCGCTGGTGGGACAGACGCCAGATACGCAGTATTTT. As protein: CASSEALVGQTPDTQYF.

This chain connects TRBV6-4 to TRBJ1-5; D is unresolved. V lost 4 bases, J lost 5 bases, and 27 bases lay in between. The germline V gene encodes CDR1 MRHNA and CDR2 SNTAGT. This CDR3 contains 19 residues. CDR3 residues: CASSGGGGRPRPCDQPQHF. CDR3 DNA: TGTGCCAGCAGTGGAGGTGGTGGAAGGCCGCGGCCCTGCGATCAGCCCCAGCATTTT.

The rearrangement uses TRBV27 and TRBJ2-7; TRBD1 might be the D (6 bases). V shed 4 bases and J shed 1 base, with 14 bases lying between them. From germline, CDR1 is MNHEY and CDR2 SMNVEV (reference sequence). This CDR3 is built from 15 residues. Written as DNA, the CDR3 is TGTGCCAGCAGTTGGACAGCAAGCTTGTCCTACGAGCAGTACTTC. Encoded protein: CASSWTASLSYEQYF.

The chain joins TRBV6-1 to TRBJ2-5, with D tentatively TRBD1 (6 bases). The J call may be in error: the DNA end matches TRBJ2-7 better. CDR3 length: 15 amino acids. Germline loops: CDR1 MNHNS, CDR2 SASEGT. The CDR3, as DNA: TGTGCCAGCAGTGACCCCGGGACATCGAACTACGAGCAGTACTTC. It encodes CASSDPGTSNYEQYF.

The rearrangement uses TRBV7-9 and TRBJ1-1; 8 bases map to TRBD1. Germline CDR1 reads SEHNR; CDR2 reads FQNEAQ (reference sequence). This CDR3 has 17 amino acids. V lost 6 bases to trimming and J lost 1 base; unmatched junction nucleotides: 13. The CDR3, as DNA: TGTGCCAGCAGTTTCTCCGGGACAGGAGTGAAGAACACTGAAGCTTTCTTT. This gives the protein CASSFSGTGVKNTEAFF. The full variable domain, in which reference TRBV7-9 and TRBJ1-1 provide the parts outside the CDR3, is DTGVSQNPRHKITKRGQNVTFRCDPISEHNRLYWYRQTLGQGPEFLTYFQNEAQLEKSRLLSDRFSAERPKGSFSTLEIQRTEQGDSAMYLCASSFSGTGVKNTEAFFGQGTRLTVV.

The J gene is TRBJ2-7, the V gene TRBV10-1; D possibly uses TRBD1 or TRBD2 (6 bases each). CDR1 is WNHNN and CDR2 is SYGVQD in the germline V gene (reference sequence). The CDR3 extends over 15 amino acids. Trimming took off 10 bases at V and 3 bases at J, with 22 bases between the two ends. CDR3 amino acids: CATGGTGPGDYEQYF. As DNA, the CDR3 is TGCGCCACCGGGGGCACCGGACCGGGGGACTACGAGCAGTACTTC.

The chain recombines TRBV5-1 with TRBJ2-1, with TRBD2 identical over 10 bases. With 4 bases clipped from V and 8 bases from J, the junction kept 9 bases outside the gene matches. Germline V lookup: CDR1 SGHRS, CDR2 YFSETQ. The CDR3 is 15 residues long. Written as DNA, the CDR3 is TGCGCCAGCAGCGCGGGCCTAGCGGGAGCGTATGAGCAGTTCTTC. Its translation: CASSAGLAGAYEQFF.

This sequence joins TRBV6-5 and TRBJ2-3; D may be TRBD2 (6 bases). V was clipped by 6 bases and J by 2 bases, with 9 bases between them. Germline V gives CDR1 MNHEY, CDR2 SVGAGI. The length of the CDR3 is 13 residues. In nucleotides, the CDR3 is TGTGCCAGCAGGGAGGGACTCACAGATACGCAGTATTTT. It translates to CASREGLTDTQYF.

The V call is TRBV4-2, the J call TRBJ2-7; TRBD2 matches at 11 bases. Trimming cost V 4 bases and J 1 base; bases outside gene matches: 3. The CDR3 has 15 residues. Germline CDR1 and CDR2: LGHNA and YNFKEQ. The CDR3: CASSRGLAGSYEQYF. The CDR3 DNA follows: TGTGCCAGCAGCCGCGGACTAGCGGGTTCCTACGAGCAGTACTTC.

CDR3 amino acids: CASSLDPSGRTYEQYF. CDR3 nucleotides: TGTGCCAGCAGCTTGGACCCTAGCGGGAGGACTTACGAGCAGTACTTC. This chain connects TRBV7-9 to TRBJ2-7, with 11 bases that match TRBD2. The ends lost 3 bases at V and 4 bases at J; junction bases unmatched: 8. This CDR3 is 16 amino acids long. Looked up from germline, CDR1 is SEHNR and CDR2 is FQNEAQ (reference sequence).